The 7 T cell receptor beta chains below come from one sample, sequenced in a study of blood T cell repertoires in COVID-19. This table comes from immunoSEQ multiplex PCR, and its TCRdb copy is limited to in-frame clones, with some not included. The sample lists about 170,000 clones, 86% occurring once. Sequenced input: peripheral blood. The receptors were sampled from a woman aged 55-70 years with COVID-19, enrolled during active disease.

The V and J genes are TRBV7-2 and TRBJ1-5, with 7 bases identical to TRBD1. V shed 5 bases and J 6 bases; nucleotides not matched to a gene: 7. Germline CDR1 reads SGHTA; CDR2 reads FQGNSA. The CDR3 loop spans 14 amino acids. The CDR3 reads CASSRDRAIQPQHF. The CDR3 region has the DNA TGTGCCAGCAGCCGCGACAGGGCGATTCAGCCCCAGCATTTT. The full variable domain, with the rest looked up from reference TRBV7-2 and TRBJ1-5, is GAGVSQSPSNKVTEKGKDVELRCDPISGHTALYWYRQSLGQGLEFLIYFQGNSAPDKSGLPSDRFSAERTGGSVSTLTIQRTQQEDSAVYLCASSRDRAIQPQHFGDGTRLSIL.

The V gene is TRBV28, the J gene TRBJ2-1, with 11 bases aligning to TRBD2. V dropped 4 bases and J dropped 7; count of bases not matched to a gene: 9. CDR3 length: 16 residues. Germline V lookup: CDR1 MDHEN, CDR2 SYDVKM. The CDR3 loop reads CASSSRLAGRGNEQFF. DNA of the CDR3: TGTGCCAGCAGTTCCCGACTAGCGGGAAGGGGAAATGAGCAGTTCTTC.

This rearrangement joins TRBV20-1 to TRBJ1-2; D gene uncertain. Per germline, CDR1 DFQATT and CDR2 SNEGSKA (reference sequence). The length of the CDR3 is 11 residues. Trimming stripped 0 bases from V and 6 bases from J, with 5 bases between. The CDR3 bases are TGCAGTGCTAGAGAAACTGATGGCTACACCTTC. Protein product: CSARETDGYTF.

The chain is built from TRBV6-2 or TRBV6-3 and TRBJ1-3; tentatively, D is TRBD1 (5 bases). Germline V CDR1 and CDR2: MNHEY, SVGEGT. CDR3 length equals 15 residues. Trimming stripped 2 bases from V and 0 bases from J, with 8 bases between. CDR3 sequence: CASSYRQRSGNTIYF. The CDR3 coding sequence is TGTGCCAGCAGTTACCGACAGCGCTCTGGAAACACCATATATTTT.

The CDR3 region has the DNA TGTGCCAGCAGTCGGACAGCAAATAGCAATCAGCCCCAGCATTTT. This codes for CASSRTANSNQPQHF. The chain employs TRBV2 and TRBJ1-5, with D possibly matching TRBD1 (6 bases). Trimming shortened V by 5 bases and J by 0 bases, and 11 bases separated the two germline ends. This CDR3 comprises 15 residues. Germline V gives CDR1 SNHLY, CDR2 FYNNEI.

The chain recombines TRBV18 with TRBJ2-4; maybe TRBD1 (5 bases). Per germline, CDR1 KGHSH and CDR2 LQKENI. This CDR3 contains 15 residues. Trimming cost V 2 bases and J 0 bases, with 8 bases left between them. The CDR3 sequence: CASSPFRVAKNIQYF. The CDR3 nucleotides read TGTGCCAGCTCACCATTCAGGGTAGCCAAAAACATTCAGTACTTC.

The chain is built from TRBV30 and TRBJ2-3, with D maybe TRBD1 (5 bases). V was trimmed by 0 bases and J by 5 bases, leaving 9 bases between them. The CDR3 totals 13 residues. Germline V gene lookup returns CDR1 GTSNPN and CDR2 SVGIG (reference sequence). Written as DNA, the CDR3 is TGTGCCTGGAGTGTGGGGCTTGGAGATACGCAGTATTTT. Translated, it gives CAWSVGLGDTQYF.